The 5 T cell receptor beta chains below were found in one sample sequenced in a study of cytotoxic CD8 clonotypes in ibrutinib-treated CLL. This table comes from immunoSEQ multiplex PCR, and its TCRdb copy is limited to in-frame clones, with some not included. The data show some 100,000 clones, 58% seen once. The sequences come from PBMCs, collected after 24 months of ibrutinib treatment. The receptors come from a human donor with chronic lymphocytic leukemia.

This chain's CDR3 is CASSQRQQETQYF. The DNA of the CDR3 is TGTGCCAGCTCACAAAGGCAGCAAGAGACCCAGTACTTC. The chain joins TRBV18 to TRBJ2-5; D ambiguous. Germline lookup yields CDR1 KGHSH and CDR2 LQKENI. Trimming pared 4 bases from V and 2 bases from J, leaving 8 bases between. This CDR3 has 13 residues.

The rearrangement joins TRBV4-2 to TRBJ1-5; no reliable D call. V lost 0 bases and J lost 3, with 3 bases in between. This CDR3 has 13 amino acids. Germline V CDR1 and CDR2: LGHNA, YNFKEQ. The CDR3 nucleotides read TGTGCCAGCAGCCAAGAAGCCAATCAGCCCCAGCATTTT. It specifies CASSQEANQPQHF.

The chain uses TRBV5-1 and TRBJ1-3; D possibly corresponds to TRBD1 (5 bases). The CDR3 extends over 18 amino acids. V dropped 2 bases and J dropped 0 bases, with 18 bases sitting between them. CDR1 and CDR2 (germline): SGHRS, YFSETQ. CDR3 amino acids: CASSLTGASVRSGNTIYF. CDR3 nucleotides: TGCGCCAGCAGCTTAACCGGGGCGTCCGTCCGCTCTGGAAACACCATATATTTT.

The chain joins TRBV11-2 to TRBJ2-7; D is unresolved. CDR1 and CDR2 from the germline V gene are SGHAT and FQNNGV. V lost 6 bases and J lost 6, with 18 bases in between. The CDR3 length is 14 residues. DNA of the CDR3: TGTGCCAGCAGGTATGGGATGGCAGCGAGCGAGCAGTACTTC. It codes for CASRYGMAASEQYF.

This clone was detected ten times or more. CDR3 DNA sequence: TGTGCCAGCAGCTTAGTCCCCCTTAATCAGGGGGGGAATTCACCCCTCCACTTT. Residues: CASSLVPLNQGGNSPLHF. The chain couples TRBV7-6 to TRBJ1-6; 7 positions agree with TRBD1. Per germline, CDR1 SGHVS and CDR2 FNYEAQ. Unmatched junction bases numbered 13, after V lost 1 base and J lost 7 bases. The CDR3 is 18 residues long.